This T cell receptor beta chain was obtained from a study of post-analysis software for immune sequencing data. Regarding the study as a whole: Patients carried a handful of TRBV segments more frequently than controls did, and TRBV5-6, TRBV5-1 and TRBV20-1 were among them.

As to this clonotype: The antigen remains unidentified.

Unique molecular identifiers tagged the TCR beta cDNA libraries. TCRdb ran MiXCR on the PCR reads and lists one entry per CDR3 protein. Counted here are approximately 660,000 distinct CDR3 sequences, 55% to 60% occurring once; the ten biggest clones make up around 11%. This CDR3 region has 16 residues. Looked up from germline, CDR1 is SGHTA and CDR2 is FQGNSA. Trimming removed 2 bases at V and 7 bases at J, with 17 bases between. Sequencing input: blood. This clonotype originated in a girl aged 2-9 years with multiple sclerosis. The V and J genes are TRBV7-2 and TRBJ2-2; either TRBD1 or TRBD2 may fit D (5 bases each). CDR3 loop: CASSLSMGLANGELFF. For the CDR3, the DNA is TGTGCCAGCAGCTTATCTATGGGGCTAGCTAACGGGGAGCTGTTTTTT.